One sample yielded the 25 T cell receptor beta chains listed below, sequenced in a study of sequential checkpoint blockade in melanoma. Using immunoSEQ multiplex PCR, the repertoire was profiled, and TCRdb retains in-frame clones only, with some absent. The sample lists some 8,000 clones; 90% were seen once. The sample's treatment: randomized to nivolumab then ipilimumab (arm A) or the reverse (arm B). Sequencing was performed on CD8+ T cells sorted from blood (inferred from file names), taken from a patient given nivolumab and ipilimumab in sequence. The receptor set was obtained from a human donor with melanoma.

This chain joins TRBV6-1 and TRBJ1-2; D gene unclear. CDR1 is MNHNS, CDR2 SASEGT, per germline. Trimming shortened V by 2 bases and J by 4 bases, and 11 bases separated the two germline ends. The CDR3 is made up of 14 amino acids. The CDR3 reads CASSELAGFYGYTF. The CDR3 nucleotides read TGTGCCAGCAGTGAACTGGCGGGGTTCTATGGCTACACCTTC.

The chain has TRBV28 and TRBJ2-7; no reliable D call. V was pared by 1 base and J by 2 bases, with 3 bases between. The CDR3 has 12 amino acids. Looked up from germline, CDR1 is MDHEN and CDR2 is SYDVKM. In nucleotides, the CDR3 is TGTGCCAGCAGTTTATCTCCCTACGAGCAGTACTTC. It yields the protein CASSLSPYEQYF.

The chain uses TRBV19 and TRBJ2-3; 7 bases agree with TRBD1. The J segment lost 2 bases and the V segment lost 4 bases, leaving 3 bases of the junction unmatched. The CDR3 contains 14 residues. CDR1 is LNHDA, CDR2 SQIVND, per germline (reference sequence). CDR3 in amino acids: CASSNGQDTDTQYF. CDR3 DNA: TGTGCCAGTAGTAACGGACAGGACACAGATACGCAGTATTTT.

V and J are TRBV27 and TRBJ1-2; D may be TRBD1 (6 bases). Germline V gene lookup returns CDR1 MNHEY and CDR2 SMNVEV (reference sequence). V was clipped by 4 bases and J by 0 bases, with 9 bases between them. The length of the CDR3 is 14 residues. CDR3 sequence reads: CASSSTGANYGYTF. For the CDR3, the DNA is TGTGCCAGCAGTTCGACAGGAGCTAACTATGGCTACACCTTC.

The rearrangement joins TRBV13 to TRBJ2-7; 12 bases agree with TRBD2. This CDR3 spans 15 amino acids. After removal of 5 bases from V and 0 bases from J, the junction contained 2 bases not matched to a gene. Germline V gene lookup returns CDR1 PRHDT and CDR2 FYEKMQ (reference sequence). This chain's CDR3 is CASSQTSGSSYEQYF. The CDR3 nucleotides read TGTGCCAGCAGCCAGACTAGCGGGAGCTCCTACGAGCAGTACTTC. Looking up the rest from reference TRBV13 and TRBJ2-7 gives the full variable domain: AAGVIQSPRHLIKEKRETATLKCYPIPRHDTVYWYQQGPGQDPQFLISFYEKMQSDKGSIPDRFSAQQFSDYHSELNMSSLELGDSALYFCASSQTSGSSYEQYFGPGTRLTVT.

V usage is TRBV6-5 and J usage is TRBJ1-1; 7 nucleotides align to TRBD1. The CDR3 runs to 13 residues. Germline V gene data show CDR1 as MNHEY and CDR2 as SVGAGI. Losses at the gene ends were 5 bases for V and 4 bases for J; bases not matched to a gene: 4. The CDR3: CASSRNRGTEAFF. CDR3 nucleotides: TGTGCCAGCAGTCGAAACAGGGGCACTGAAGCTTTCTTT.

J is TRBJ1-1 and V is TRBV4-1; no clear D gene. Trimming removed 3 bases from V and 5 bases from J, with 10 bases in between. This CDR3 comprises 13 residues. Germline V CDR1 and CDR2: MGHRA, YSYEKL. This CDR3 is CASSHLGRTEAFF. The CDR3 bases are TGCGCCAGCAGCCACCTGGGGAGGACTGAAGCTTTCTTT.

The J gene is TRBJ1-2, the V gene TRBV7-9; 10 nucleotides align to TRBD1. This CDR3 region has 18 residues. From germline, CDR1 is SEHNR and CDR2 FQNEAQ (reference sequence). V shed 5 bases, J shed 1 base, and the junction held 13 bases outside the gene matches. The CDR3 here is CASSLPGQGLPFNYGYTF. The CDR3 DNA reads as TGTGCCAGCAGCCTACCGGGACAGGGGTTACCTTTTAACTATGGCTACACCTTC.

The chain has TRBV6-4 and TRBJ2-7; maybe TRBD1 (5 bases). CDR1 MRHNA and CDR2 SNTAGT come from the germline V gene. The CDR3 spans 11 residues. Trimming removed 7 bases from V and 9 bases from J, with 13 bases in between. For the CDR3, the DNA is TGTGCCAGCATTAAGGGGTCGCGGCAGTACTTC. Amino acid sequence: CASIKGSRQYF.

CDR3 in amino acids: CASSQGGTGGYEQYV. In DNA form, the CDR3 reads TGTGCCAGCAGCCAGGGAGGGACAGGGGGATACGAGCAGTACGTC. This chain links TRBV4-2 with TRBJ2-7, with 11 bases fitting TRBD1. The germline CDR1 and CDR2 sequences are LGHNA and YNFKEQ. After removal of 3 bases from V and 4 bases from J, the junction contained 5 bases not matched to a gene. This CDR3 contains 15 residues.

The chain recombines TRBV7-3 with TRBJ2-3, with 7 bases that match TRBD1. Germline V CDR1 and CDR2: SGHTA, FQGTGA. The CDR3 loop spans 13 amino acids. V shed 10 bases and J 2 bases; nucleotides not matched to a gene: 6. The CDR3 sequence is CATGDSPTDTQYF. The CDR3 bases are TGTGCCACCGGGGACAGCCCCACAGATACGCAGTATTTT.

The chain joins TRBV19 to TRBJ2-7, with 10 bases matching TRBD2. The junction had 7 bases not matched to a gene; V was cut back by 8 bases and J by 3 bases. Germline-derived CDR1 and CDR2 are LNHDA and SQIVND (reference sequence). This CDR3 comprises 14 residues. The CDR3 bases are TGTGCCAGTTCTCCTAGCGGGGGATTCTACGAGCAGTACGTC. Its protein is CASSPSGGFYEQYV.

The CDR3 reads CSGTGGSYEQYF. CDR3 bases: TGCAGCGGCACAGGGGGGAGCTACGAGCAGTACTTC. The chain carries TRBV29-1 and TRBJ2-7, with 8 nucleotides matching TRBD1. The CDR3 has 12 residues. With 7 bases clipped from V and 3 bases from J, the junction kept 5 bases outside the gene matches. From germline, CDR1 is SQVTM and CDR2 ANQGSEA.

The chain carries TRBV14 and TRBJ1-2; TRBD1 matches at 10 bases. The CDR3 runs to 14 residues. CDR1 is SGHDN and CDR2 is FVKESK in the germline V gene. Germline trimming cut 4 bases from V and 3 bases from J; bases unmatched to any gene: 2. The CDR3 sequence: CASSLGQGYYGYTF. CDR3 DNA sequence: TGTGCCAGCAGCCTGGGACAGGGGTACTATGGCTACACCTTC.

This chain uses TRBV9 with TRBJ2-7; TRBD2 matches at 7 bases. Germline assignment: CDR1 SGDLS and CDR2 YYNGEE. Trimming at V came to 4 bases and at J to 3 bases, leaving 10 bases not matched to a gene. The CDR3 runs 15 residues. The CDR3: CASSPPLADLYEQYF. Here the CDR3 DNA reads TGTGCCAGCAGCCCACCGCTAGCGGACCTCTACGAGCAGTACTTC.

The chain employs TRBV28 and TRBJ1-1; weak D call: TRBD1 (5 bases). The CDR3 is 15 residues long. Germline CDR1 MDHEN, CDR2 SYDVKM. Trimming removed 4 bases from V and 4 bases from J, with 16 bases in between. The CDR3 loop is CASSSSRVLFTEAFF. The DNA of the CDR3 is TGTGCCAGCAGTTCATCCAGGGTTTTGTTCACTGAAGCTTTCTTT.

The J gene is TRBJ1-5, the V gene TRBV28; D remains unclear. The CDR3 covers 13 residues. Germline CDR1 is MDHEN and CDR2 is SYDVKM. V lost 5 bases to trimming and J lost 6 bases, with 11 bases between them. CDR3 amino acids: CASSRWGGQPQHF. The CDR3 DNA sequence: TGTGCCAGCAGTCGGTGGGGAGGTCAGCCCCAGCATTTT.

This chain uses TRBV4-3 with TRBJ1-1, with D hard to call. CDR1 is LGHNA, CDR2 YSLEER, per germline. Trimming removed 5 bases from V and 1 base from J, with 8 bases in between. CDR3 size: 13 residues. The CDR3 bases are TGCGCCAGCAGCTTTGGCAAGAACACTGAAGCTTTCTTT. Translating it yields CASSFGKNTEAFF.

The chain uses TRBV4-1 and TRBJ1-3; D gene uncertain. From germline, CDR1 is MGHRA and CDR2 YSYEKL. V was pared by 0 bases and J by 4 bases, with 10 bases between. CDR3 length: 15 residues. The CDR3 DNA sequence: TGCGCCAGCAGCCAAGAAGGCAGGTCCGGAAACACCATATATTTT. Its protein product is CASSQEGRSGNTIYF.

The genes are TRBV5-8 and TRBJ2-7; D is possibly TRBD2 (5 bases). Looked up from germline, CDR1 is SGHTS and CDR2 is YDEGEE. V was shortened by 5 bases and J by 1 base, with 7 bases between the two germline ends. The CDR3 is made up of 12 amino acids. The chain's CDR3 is CASSRRSYEQYF. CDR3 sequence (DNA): TGTGCCAGCAGTAGGAGGTCCTACGAGCAGTACTTC.

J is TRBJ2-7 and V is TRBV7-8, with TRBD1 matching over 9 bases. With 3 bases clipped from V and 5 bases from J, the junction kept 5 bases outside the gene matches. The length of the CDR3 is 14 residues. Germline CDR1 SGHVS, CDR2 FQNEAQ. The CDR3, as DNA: TGTGCCAGCAGCTTCGGGACAGGGAGAGACGAGCAGTACTTC. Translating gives CASSFGTGRDEQYF.

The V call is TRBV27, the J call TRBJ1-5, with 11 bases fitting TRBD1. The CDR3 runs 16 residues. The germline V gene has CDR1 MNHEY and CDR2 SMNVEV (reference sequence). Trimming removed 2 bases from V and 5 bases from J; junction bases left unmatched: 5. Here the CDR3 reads CASSLKRDRGDQPQHF. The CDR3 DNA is TGTGCCAGCAGTTTAAAGCGGGACAGGGGGGATCAGCCCCAGCATTTT.

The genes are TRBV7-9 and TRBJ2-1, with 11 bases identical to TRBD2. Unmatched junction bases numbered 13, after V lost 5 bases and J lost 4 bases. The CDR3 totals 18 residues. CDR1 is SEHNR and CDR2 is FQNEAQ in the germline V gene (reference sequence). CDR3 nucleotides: TGTGCCAGCAGCCCAAAGCCGGAGACTAGCGGGAAATACAATGAGCAGTTCTTC. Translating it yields CASSPKPETSGKYNEQFF. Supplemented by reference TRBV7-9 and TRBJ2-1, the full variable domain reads DTGVSQNPRHKITKRGQNVTFRCDPISEHNRLYWYRQTLGQGPEFLTYFQNEAQLEKSRLLSDRFSAERPKGSFSTLEIQRTEQGDSAMYLCASSPKPETSGKYNEQFFGPGTRLTVL.

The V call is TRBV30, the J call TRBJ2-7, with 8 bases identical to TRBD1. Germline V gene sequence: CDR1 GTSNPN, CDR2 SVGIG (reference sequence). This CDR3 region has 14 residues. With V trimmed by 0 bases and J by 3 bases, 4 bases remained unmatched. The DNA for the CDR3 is TGTGCCTGGAGTGTAGGACAGGGAAACTACGAGCAGTACGTC. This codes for CAWSVGQGNYEQYV.

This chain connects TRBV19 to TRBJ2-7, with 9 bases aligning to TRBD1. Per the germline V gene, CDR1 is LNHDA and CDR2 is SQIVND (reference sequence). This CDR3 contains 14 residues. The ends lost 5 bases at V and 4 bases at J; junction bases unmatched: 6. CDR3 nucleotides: TGTGCCAGTAGTCCCTGGGGGACAGGGTACGAGCAGTACTTC. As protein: CASSPWGTGYEQYF.